The sequence of this T cell receptor (beta chain) was determined in a study of T cells in Graves' hyperthyroidism and ophthalmopathy. Study observations and caveats: A model built on 13 V-J features separated ophthalmopathy from stable hyperthyroidism. Most expanded thyroid clonotypes above 0.001 recurred in blood.

There are many counts of this clonotype. No antigen is known for it. Based on clinical symptoms, serum thyroxine and TRAb, thyroid ultrasound and orbital computed tomography, diagnoses were reached. J lost 7 bases, V lost 6 bases, and 17 bases had no gene match. Germline CDR1 and CDR2: SQVTM and ANQGSEA. The CDR3 loop spans 15 amino acids. Researchers took RNA transcripts and amplified the TCR beta CDR3 regions from them. The TCR CDR3 first-round RT-PCR relied on the HTBI primer set. TCRdb independently ran MiXCR on the multiplex PCR reads; one entry per CDR3 protein. The table has 250,000 to 300,000 distinct CDR3 sequences, less than 15% seen once.

This receptor was obtained from a woman younger than 45 with Graves' hyperthyroidism that later progressed to Graves' ophthalmopathy. What was sequenced was blood. The chain links TRBV29-1 to TRBJ2-5; 7 bases align to TRBD2. CDR3 region: CSVAKALSSGGTQYF. CDR3 nucleotides: TGCAGCGTCGCTAAGGCTCTCAGCTCGGGGGGGACCCAGTACTTC.